This T cell receptor (beta chain) emerged from a study of control samples from healthy donors and cancer patients. Clones were sequenced by immunoSEQ multiplex PCR, and TCRdb holds only the in-frame ones, with some missing. This table has around 130,000 clones, approximately 90% appearing once. Sequences were obtained from blood. The receptor was isolated from a man over 45 in good health.

CDR3 DNA sequence: TGTGCCAGCAGTGAGTGGACTAGCTTCCGCGATACGCAGTATTTT. It specifies CASSEWTSFRDTQYF. V usage is TRBV2 and J usage is TRBJ2-3; 8 bases are shared with TRBD2. Germline CDR1 SNHLY, CDR2 FYNNEI. The CDR3 has 15 residues. V was pared by 3 bases and J by 6 bases, with 8 bases of the junction left unmatched.